This is a list of T cell receptor beta chains from one sample in a study of T cell clusters in autoimmune cytopenias. TCRdb reprocessed the multiplex PCR reads and keeps a single row for each CDR3 protein, giving no DNA. This repertoire comprises several thousand distinct CDR3 sequences; its ten largest clones make up around 59%. The data were also submitted as part of a second study, on T cell repertoires in aging, cancer and after chemotherapy.

Source material: peripheral blood. The receptors originated from a human donor with chronic lymphocytic leukemia. The donor label of this sample is uncertain. Both conserved end residues are part of each CDR3. Size is omitted from some rows. Given values are once, few, many or a class for expanded clones.

J gene: TRBJ2-2; clone size: NA; V gene: TRBV27; CDR3 protein: CASSLVYKTGELFF
J gene: TRBJ2-5; clone size: NA; V gene: TRBV20-1; CDR3 protein: CSARGWRQGIQETQYF
J gene: TRBJ2-2; clone size: NA; V gene: TRBV24-1; CDR3 protein: CATSDPGQGAGTGELFF
J gene: TRBJ2-5; clone size: NA; V gene: TRBV12-5; CDR3 protein: CASGFGTGQETKYF
J gene: TRBJ2-2; clone size: NA; V gene: TRBV29-1; CDR3 protein: CSLGNTGELFF
J gene: TRBJ2-1; clone size: medium-sized; V gene: TRBV6-6; CDR3 protein: CASRNWSGGDNEQFF
J gene: TRBJ2-3; clone size: NA; V gene: TRBV5-1; CDR3 protein: CASNRHGDTQYF
J gene: TRBJ2-7; clone size: NA; V gene: TRBV5-1; CDR3 protein: CASSLLGDYEQYF
J gene: TRBJ2-7; clone size: NA; V gene: TRBV6-5; CDR3 protein: CASRRGAVSYEQYF
J gene: TRBJ2-4; clone size: NA; V gene: TRBV5-6; CDR3 protein: CASSLGGTSGGATDF
J gene: TRBJ1-3; clone size: NA; V gene: TRBV20-1; CDR3 protein: CSARDRGKLGGNTIYF
J gene: TRBJ1-2; clone size: NA; V gene: TRBV10-3; CDR3 protein: CAISSRDRDYGYTF
J gene: TRBJ2-3; clone size: NA; V gene: TRBV4-3; CDR3 protein: CASSQTITDTQYF
J gene: TRBJ1-3; clone size: NA; V gene: TRBV20-1; CDR3 protein: CSAREGTGWGSGNTIYF
J gene: TRBJ1-3; clone size: medium-sized; V gene: TRBV19; CDR3 protein: CASYVGRHSGNTIYF
J gene: TRBJ2-1; clone size: NA; V gene: TRBV7-2; CDR3 protein: CASSLELAGGRFQFF
J gene: TRBJ2-1; clone size: NA; V gene: TRBV18; CDR3 protein: CASSRSSVDSYNEQFF
J gene: TRBJ2-5; clone size: NA; V gene: TRBV6-6; CDR3 protein: CASSYSGETQYF
J gene: TRBJ1-6; clone size: NA; V gene: TRBV5-6; CDR3 protein: CASRLEENSPLHF
J gene: TRBJ2-1; clone size: NA; V gene: TRBV6-2/TRBV6-3; CDR3 protein: CASSSIRGLVNEQFF
J gene: TRBJ1-2; clone size: medium-sized; V gene: TRBV6-2/TRBV6-3; CDR3 protein: CATKGDSANYGYTF
J gene: TRBJ2-1; clone size: NA; V gene: TRBV7-9; CDR3 protein: CASSTGTGSIGEFF
J gene: TRBJ2-5; clone size: NA; V gene: TRBV7-2; CDR3 protein: CASSYQTGVEETQYF
J gene: TRBJ1-2; clone size: NA; V gene: TRBV27; CDR3 protein: CASSSLTGAKANYGYTF
J gene: TRBJ1-2; clone size: medium-sized; V gene: TRBV12-3/TRBV12-4; CDR3 protein: CASRTGSYGYTF
J gene: TRBJ1-5; clone size: NA; V gene: TRBV12-3/TRBV12-4; CDR3 protein: CASSDSGQGNQPQHF
J gene: TRBJ2-5; clone size: NA; V gene: TRBV11-3; CDR3 protein: CASSHQRAQETQYF
J gene: TRBJ2-7; clone size: NA; V gene: TRBV11-1; CDR3 protein: CASSFGPISLAGSSYEQYF
J gene: TRBJ1-2; clone size: NA; V gene: TRBV5-1; CDR3 protein: CASSFGYGYTF
J gene: TRBJ2-5; clone size: NA; V gene: TRBV5-8; CDR3 protein: CASSVSPGLVSQETQYF
J gene: TRBJ1-1; clone size: NA; V gene: TRBV6-5; CDR3 protein: CASSYFFQNTEAFF
J gene: TRBJ2-5; clone size: NA; V gene: TRBV10-3; CDR3 protein: CAISEDQTGLIWQYF
J gene: TRBJ1-1; clone size: NA; V gene: TRBV7-9; CDR3 protein: CASSLGQGVMTEAFF
J gene: TRBJ1-5; clone size: NA; V gene: TRBV10-3; CDR3 protein: CAISEFTGSNQPQHF
J gene: TRBJ2-1; clone size: medium-sized; V gene: TRBV12-3/TRBV12-4; CDR3 protein: CASSLRLAAIYNEQFF
J gene: TRBJ2-7; clone size: medium-sized; V gene: TRBV27; CDR3 protein: CASRGKAYEQYF
J gene: TRBJ1-3; clone size: NA; V gene: TRBV6-1; CDR3 protein: CASSLLTGYSGNTIYF
J gene: TRBJ1-2; clone size: medium-sized; V gene: TRBV7-9; CDR3 protein: CASSLYEVYGYTF
J gene: TRBJ2-5; clone size: NA; V gene: TRBV5-4; CDR3 protein: CASSLKGQETQYF
J gene: TRBJ2-3; clone size: NA; V gene: TRBV7-2; CDR3 protein: CASSLVPLGGDTQYF
J gene: TRBJ1-2; clone size: NA; V gene: TRBV12-3/TRBV12-4; CDR3 protein: CASSLAGSYGYTF
J gene: TRBJ1-5; clone size: NA; V gene: TRBV27; CDR3 protein: CASSLSQGANQPQHF
J gene: TRBJ1-5; clone size: NA; V gene: TRBV27; CDR3 protein: CASSLWGNQPQHF
J gene: TRBJ2-3; clone size: medium-sized; V gene: TRBV19; CDR3 protein: CASSPHGADTQYF
J gene: TRBJ2-2; clone size: NA; V gene: TRBV20-1; CDR3 protein: CSASRQGAIGELFF
J gene: TRBJ2-7; clone size: NA; V gene: TRBV6-2/TRBV6-3; CDR3 protein: CASSLRGGGEYEQYF
J gene: TRBJ1-6; clone size: NA; V gene: TRBV28; CDR3 protein: CASSPDGRYNSPLHF
J gene: TRBJ2-3; clone size: NA; V gene: TRBV6-1; CDR3 protein: CASSESGGHTDTQYF
J gene: TRBJ1-2; clone size: NA; V gene: TRBV14; CDR3 protein: CASSQAGTISGYTF